Listed below are T cell receptor beta chains from one sample, sequenced in a study of beta chain features in type 1 diabetes. This table comes from immunoSEQ multiplex PCR, and its TCRdb copy is limited to in-frame clones, with some not included. The repertoire holds 900,000 or so clones, with under 20% as singletons. Sequencing was carried out using naive CD4+ T cells from blood. All receptors derive from a young woman in good health. Both conserved end residues are part of each CDR3. The D gene is left open where the match is weak.

j_gene: TRBJ2-1; v_gene: TRBV5-6; d_gene: .; CDR3aa: CASSLGVKGYNEQFF
j_gene: TRBJ1-2; v_gene: TRBV7-3; d_gene: .; CDR3aa: CASSSQGSRGYTF
j_gene: TRBJ2-7; v_gene: TRBV28; d_gene: TRBD2; CDR3aa: CASRSGGPTYEQYF
j_gene: TRBJ2-1; v_gene: TRBV7-2; d_gene: TRBD1; CDR3aa: CASSPRRTGVYNEQFF
j_gene: TRBJ2-2; v_gene: TRBV6-5; d_gene: .; CDR3aa: CASSYWGTGELFF
j_gene: TRBJ2-1; v_gene: TRBV28; d_gene: .; CDR3aa: CASSQTAYEQFF
j_gene: TRBJ2-7; v_gene: TRBV28; d_gene: TRBD2; CDR3aa: CASSSPLAGSSYEQYF
j_gene: TRBJ2-5; v_gene: TRBV5-4; d_gene: .; CDR3aa: CASRDSQETQYF
j_gene: TRBJ1-1; v_gene: TRBV10-1; d_gene: TRBD1; CDR3aa: CASRPKTGLNTEAFF
j_gene: TRBJ2-2; v_gene: TRBV7-7; d_gene: TRBD2; CDR3aa: CASSPSGSGPGELFF
j_gene: TRBJ1-4; v_gene: TRBV5-1; d_gene: TRBD1; CDR3aa: CASSVGQGWRSTNEKLFF
j_gene: TRBJ2-2; v_gene: TRBV7-9; d_gene: .; CDR3aa: CASSFSLNTGELFF
j_gene: TRBJ2-2; v_gene: TRBV7-9; d_gene: .; CDR3aa: CASTSGVAGELFF
j_gene: TRBJ1-4; v_gene: TRBV9; d_gene: TRBD1; CDR3aa: CASSVSTGQGGEKLFF
j_gene: TRBJ1-2; v_gene: TRBV2; d_gene: .; CDR3aa: CASSEQGNYGYTF
j_gene: TRBJ2-7; v_gene: TRBV18; d_gene: .; CDR3aa: CASSPGLNYEQYF
j_gene: TRBJ2-1; v_gene: TRBV4-2; d_gene: TRBD2; CDR3aa: CASSPTSGSKYEQFF
j_gene: TRBJ2-7; v_gene: TRBV7-2; d_gene: TRBD1; CDR3aa: CASSLVWTGTYEQYF
j_gene: TRBJ2-2; v_gene: TRBV5-1; d_gene: .; CDR3aa: CASSLPAGTGELFF
j_gene: TRBJ2-2; v_gene: TRBV4-1; d_gene: .; CDR3aa: CASSQDPDTGELFF
j_gene: TRBJ2-7; v_gene: TRBV11-2; d_gene: TRBD1; CDR3aa: CASSGVVGQGYEQYF
j_gene: TRBJ2-2; v_gene: TRBV11-1; d_gene: .; CDR3aa: CASSLAPGVYGELFF
j_gene: TRBJ1-2; v_gene: TRBV4-3; d_gene: TRBD1; CDR3aa: CASSHDWTGNNYGYTF
j_gene: TRBJ2-7; v_gene: TRBV2; d_gene: TRBD2; CDR3aa: CASSVLAGVYEQYF
j_gene: TRBJ2-7; v_gene: TRBV18; d_gene: TRBD2; CDR3aa: CASSSGRDRYEQYF
j_gene: TRBJ2-7; v_gene: TRBV5-1; d_gene: TRBD1; CDR3aa: CASSLGQAETYEQYF
j_gene: TRBJ2-1; v_gene: TRBV19; d_gene: .; CDR3aa: CASSMGARGPYNEQFF
j_gene: TRBJ1-1; v_gene: TRBV27; d_gene: TRBD1; CDR3aa: CASSLRTGGTEAFF
j_gene: TRBJ2-7; v_gene: TRBV11-2; d_gene: .; CDR3aa: CASSLDLVQSYEQYF
j_gene: TRBJ1-4; v_gene: TRBV21-1; d_gene: .; CDR3aa: CASGPTSEKLFF
j_gene: TRBJ2-3; v_gene: TRBV7-9; d_gene: .; CDR3aa: CASTSRGYTDTQYF
j_gene: TRBJ2-2; v_gene: TRBV6-1; d_gene: TRBD2; CDR3aa: CATLGLAGTGELFF
j_gene: TRBJ2-1; v_gene: TRBV29-1; d_gene: .; CDR3aa: CSVGVYNEQFF
j_gene: TRBJ2-6; v_gene: TRBV14; d_gene: .; CDR3aa: CAIRNSGANVLTF
j_gene: TRBJ2-5; v_gene: TRBV20-1; d_gene: .; CDR3aa: CSAHRTETQYF
j_gene: TRBJ2-1; v_gene: TRBV7-2; d_gene: TRBD2; CDR3aa: CASSVGLAVYNEQFF
j_gene: TRBJ2-1; v_gene: TRBV5-1; d_gene: TRBD2; CDR3aa: CASSLASTSGAYNEQFF
j_gene: TRBJ2-1; v_gene: TRBV7-9; d_gene: .; CDR3aa: CASSLESKGQFF
j_gene: TRBJ2-7; v_gene: TRBV20-1; d_gene: .; CDR3aa: CSARGYYEQYF
j_gene: TRBJ2-1; v_gene: TRBV2; d_gene: .; CDR3aa: CASSEAPRQFF
j_gene: TRBJ2-1; v_gene: TRBV7-9; d_gene: TRBD2; CDR3aa: CASSLSQSGGGNEQFF
j_gene: TRBJ2-7; v_gene: TRBV9; d_gene: TRBD2; CDR3aa: CASSEGLAGYEQYF
j_gene: TRBJ2-7; v_gene: TRBV7-2; d_gene: .; CDR3aa: CASSLARDYEQYF
j_gene: TRBJ1-5; v_gene: TRBV7-2; d_gene: TRBD1; CDR3aa: CASSPRTGGLEPQHF
j_gene: TRBJ1-2; v_gene: TRBV2; d_gene: .; CDR3aa: CASSGYSNYGYTF